This paragraph reports one T cell receptor (beta chain). Its antigen is unidentified. This record comes from a study of cytomegalovirus exposure and HLA in healthy donors. Study-level findings and limits: Most TCR sequences were seen very rarely across donors, but some public TCRs occurred in many.

Method: immunoSEQ multiplex PCR; TCRdb's copy keeps in-frame clones and lacks some. The sample has 200,000 to 300,000 clones; about 90% are singletons. The CDR3 loop spans 13 amino acids. Germline CDR1 is SGHAT and CDR2 is FQDESV (reference sequence). Trimming removed 3 bases at V and 4 bases at J, with 7 bases between. The gene calls are TRBV11-1 and TRBJ1-3; D is unclear. The specimen sequenced was PBMCs. The sequence was collected from a man aged 18 to 29 in good health and CMV-seropositive. For the CDR3, the DNA is TGTGCCAGCAGCTTCGACGGAGGAAACACCATATATTTT. Protein sequence: CASSFDGGNTIYF.